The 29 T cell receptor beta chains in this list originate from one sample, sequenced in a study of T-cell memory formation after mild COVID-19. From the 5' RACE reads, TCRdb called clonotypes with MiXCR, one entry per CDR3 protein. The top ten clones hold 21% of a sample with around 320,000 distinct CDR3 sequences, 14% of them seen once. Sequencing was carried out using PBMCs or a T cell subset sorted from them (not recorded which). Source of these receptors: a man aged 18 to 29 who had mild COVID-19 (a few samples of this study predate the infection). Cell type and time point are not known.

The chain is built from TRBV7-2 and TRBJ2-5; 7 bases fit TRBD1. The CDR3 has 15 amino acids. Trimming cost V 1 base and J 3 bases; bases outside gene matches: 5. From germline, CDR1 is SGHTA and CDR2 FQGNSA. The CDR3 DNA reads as TGTGCCAGCAGCTTAGACGGGACAGCAAAAGAGACCCAGTACTTC. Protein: CASSLDGTAKETQYF.

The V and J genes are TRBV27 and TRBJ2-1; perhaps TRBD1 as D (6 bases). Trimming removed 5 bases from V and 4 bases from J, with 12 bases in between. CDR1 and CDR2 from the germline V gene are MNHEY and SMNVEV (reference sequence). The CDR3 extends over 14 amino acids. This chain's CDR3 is CASSPLDRYNEQFF. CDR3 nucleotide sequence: TGTGCCAGCAGTCCGCTGGACAGATACAATGAGCAGTTCTTC.

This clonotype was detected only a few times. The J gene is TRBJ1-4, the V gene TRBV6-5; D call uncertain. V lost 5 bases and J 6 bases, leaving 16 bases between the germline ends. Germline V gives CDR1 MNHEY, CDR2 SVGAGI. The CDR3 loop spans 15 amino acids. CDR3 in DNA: TGTGCCAGCAGTGTATCAAGCCCATGGGATGAAAAACTGTTTTTT. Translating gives CASSVSSPWDEKLFF.

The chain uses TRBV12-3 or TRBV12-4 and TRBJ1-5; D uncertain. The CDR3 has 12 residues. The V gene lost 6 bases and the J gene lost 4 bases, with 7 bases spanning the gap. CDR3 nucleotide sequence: TGTGCCAGCAGGGCAATTAATCAGCCCCAGCATTTT. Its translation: CASRAINQPQHF.

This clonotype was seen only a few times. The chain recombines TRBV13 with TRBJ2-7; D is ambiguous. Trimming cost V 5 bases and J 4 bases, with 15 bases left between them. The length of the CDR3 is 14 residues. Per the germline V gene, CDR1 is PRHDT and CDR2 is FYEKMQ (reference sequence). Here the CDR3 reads CASSHGSRGYEQYF. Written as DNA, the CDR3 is TGTGCCAGCAGCCACGGGTCCCGCGGTTACGAGCAGTACTTC.

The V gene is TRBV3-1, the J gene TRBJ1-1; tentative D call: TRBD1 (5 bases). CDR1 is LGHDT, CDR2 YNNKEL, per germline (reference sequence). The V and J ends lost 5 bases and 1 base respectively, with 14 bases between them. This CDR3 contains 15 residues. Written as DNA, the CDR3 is TGTGCCAGCAGCGGGGTAGGTCAGGGGAACACTGAAGCTTTCTTT. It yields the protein CASSGVGQGNTEAFF.

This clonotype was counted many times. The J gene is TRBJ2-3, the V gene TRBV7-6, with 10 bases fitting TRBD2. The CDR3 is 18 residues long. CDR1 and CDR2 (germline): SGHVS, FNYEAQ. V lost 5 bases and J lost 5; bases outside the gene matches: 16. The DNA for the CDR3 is TGTGCCAGCAGCCACCAAGCGGGGGGGTACTCCTCAGGAGATACGCAGTATTTT. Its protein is CASSHQAGGYSSGDTQYF.

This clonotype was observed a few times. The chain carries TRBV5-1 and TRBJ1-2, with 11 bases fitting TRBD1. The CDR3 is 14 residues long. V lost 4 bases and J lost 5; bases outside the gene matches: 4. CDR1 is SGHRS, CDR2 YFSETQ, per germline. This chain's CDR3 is CASSEDRGPYGYTF. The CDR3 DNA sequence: TGCGCCAGCAGCGAGGACAGGGGGCCTTATGGCTACACCTTC.

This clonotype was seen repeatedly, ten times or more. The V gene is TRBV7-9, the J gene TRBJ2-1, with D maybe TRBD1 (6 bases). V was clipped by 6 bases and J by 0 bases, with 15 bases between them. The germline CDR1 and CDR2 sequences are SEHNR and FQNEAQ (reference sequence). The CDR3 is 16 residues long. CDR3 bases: TGTGCCAGCAGTCACAGACCGGACAGCTCCTACAATGAGCAGTTCTTC. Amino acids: CASSHRPDSSYNEQFF.

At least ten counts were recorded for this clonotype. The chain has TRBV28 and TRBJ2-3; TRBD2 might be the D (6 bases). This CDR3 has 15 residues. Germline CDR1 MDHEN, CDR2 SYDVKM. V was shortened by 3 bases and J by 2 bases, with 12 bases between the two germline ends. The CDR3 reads CASSFGGRTTDTQYF. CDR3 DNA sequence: TGTGCCAGCAGTTTTGGAGGGCGGACCACAGATACGCAGTATTTT.

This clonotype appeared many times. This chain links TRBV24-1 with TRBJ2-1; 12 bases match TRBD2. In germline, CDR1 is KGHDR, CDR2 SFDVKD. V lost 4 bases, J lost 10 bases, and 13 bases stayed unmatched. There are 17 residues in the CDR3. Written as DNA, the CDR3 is TGTGCCACCAGTGACCTGACTAGCGGGGGCGCCCTTGGAGAGCAGTTCTTC. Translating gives CATSDLTSGGALGEQFF.

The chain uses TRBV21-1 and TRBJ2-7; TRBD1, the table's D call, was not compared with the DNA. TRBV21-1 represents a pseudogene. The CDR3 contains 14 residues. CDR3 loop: CANRDRAFSYEQYF. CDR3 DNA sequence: TGTGCCAACAGGGACAGGGCGTTCTCCTACGAGCAGTACTTC.

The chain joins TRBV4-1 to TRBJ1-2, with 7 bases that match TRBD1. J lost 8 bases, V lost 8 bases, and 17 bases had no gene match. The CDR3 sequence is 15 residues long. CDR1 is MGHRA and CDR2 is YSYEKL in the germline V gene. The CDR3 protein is CASHNRYRGEGGYTF. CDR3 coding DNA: TGCGCCAGCCATAATCGGTACAGGGGAGAGGGGGGCTACACCTTC.

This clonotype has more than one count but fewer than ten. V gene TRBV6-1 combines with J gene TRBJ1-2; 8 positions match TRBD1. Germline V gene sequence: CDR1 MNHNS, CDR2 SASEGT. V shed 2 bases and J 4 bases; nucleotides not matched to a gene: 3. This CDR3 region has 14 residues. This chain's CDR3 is CASSEQGAIYGYTF. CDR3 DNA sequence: TGTGCCAGCAGTGAACAGGGGGCAATCTATGGCTACACCTTC.

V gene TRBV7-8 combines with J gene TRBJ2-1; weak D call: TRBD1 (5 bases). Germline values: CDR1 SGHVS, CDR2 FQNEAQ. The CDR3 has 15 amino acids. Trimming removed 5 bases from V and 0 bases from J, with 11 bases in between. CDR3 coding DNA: TGTGCCAGCAGCGGCAGGGTTAGCTCCTACAATGAGCAGTTCTTC. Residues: CASSGRVSSYNEQFF.

This chain's CDR3 is CASSEGGKTETQYF. The CDR3 region has the DNA TGTGCCAGCAGTGAAGGTGGCAAGACGGAGACCCAGTACTTC. The chain is built from TRBV6-1 and TRBJ2-5; D unclear. CDR1 and CDR2 (germline): MNHNS, SASEGT. V gave up 1 base and J gave up 5 bases, with 11 bases separating them. CDR3 length: 14 residues.

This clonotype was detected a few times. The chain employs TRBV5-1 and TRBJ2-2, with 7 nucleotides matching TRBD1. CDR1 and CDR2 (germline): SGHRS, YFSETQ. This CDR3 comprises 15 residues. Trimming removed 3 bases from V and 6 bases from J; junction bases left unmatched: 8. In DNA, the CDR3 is TGCGCCAGCAGCTCCGGGGCTGGACAGGCCGGGGAGCTGTTTTTT. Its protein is CASSSGAGQAGELFF.

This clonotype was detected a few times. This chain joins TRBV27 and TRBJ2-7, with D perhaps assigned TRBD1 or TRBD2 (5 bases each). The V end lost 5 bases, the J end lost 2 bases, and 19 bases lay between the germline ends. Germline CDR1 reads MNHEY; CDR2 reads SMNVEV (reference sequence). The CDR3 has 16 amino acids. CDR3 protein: CASSRSSGASPYEQYV. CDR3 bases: TGTGCCAGCAGTCGCTCCTCCGGGGCCTCCCCCTACGAGCAGTACGTC.

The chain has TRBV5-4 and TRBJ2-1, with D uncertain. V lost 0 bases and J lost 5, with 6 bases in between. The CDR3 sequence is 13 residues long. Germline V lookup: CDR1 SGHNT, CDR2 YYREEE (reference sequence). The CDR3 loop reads CASSLASDNEQFF. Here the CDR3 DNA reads TGTGCCAGCAGCTTGGCGTCGGACAATGAGCAGTTCTTC.

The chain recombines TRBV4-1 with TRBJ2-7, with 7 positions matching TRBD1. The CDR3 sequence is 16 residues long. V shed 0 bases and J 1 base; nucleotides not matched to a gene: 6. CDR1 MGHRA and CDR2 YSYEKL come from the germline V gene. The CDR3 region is CASSQDRGSLSYEQYF. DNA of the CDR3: TGCGCCAGCAGCCAAGACAGGGGGTCCCTTTCCTACGAGCAGTACTTC.

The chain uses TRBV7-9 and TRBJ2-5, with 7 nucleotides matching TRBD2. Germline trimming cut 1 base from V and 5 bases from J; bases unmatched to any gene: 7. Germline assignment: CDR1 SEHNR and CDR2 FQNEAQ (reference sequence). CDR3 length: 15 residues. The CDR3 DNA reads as TGTGCCAGCAGCTTAGTAACTAGCGTCCGGGAGACCCAGTACTTC. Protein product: CASSLVTSVRETQYF.

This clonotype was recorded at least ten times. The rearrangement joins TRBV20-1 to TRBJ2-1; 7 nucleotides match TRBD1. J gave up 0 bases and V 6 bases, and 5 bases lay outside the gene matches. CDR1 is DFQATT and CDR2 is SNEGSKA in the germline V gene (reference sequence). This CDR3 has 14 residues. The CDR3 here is CSARQGSSYNEQFF. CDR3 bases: TGCAGTGCCCGACAGGGCAGCTCCTACAATGAGCAGTTCTTC.

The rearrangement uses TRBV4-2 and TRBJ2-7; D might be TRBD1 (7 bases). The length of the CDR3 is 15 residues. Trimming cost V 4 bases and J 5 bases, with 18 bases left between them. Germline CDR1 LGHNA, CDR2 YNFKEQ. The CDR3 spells CASSPGQARGDEQYF. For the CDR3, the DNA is TGTGCCAGCAGCCCCGGACAGGCGCGGGGAGACGAGCAGTACTTC.

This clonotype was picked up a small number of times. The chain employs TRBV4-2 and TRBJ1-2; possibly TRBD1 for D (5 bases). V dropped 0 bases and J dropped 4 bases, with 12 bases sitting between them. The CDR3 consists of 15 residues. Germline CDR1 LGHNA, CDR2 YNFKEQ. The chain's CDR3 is CASSQDPGGTYGYTF. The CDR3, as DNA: TGTGCCAGCAGCCAAGATCCTGGGGGTACCTATGGCTACACCTTC.

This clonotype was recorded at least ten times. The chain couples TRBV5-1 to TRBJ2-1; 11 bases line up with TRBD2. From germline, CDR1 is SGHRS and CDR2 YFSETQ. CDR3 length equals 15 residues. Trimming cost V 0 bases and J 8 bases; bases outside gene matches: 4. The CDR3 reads CASSLDIAGGDEQFF. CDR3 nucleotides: TGCGCCAGCAGCTTGGATATAGCGGGGGGGGATGAGCAGTTCTTC.

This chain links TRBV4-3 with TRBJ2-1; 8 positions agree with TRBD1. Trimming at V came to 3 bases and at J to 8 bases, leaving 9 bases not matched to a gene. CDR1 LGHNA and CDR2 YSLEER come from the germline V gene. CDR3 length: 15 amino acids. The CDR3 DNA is TGCGCCAGCAGCCACCCGTCAGGGGGCCGGGATGAGCAGTTCTTC. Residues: CASSHPSGGRDEQFF.

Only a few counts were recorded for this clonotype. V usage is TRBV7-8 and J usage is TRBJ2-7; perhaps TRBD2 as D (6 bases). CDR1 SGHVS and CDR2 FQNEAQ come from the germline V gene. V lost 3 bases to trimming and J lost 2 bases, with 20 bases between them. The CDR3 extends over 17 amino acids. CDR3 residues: CASSLVIGGARAYEQYF. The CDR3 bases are TGTGCCAGCAGCTTGGTGATTGGCGGGGCCCGCGCCTACGAGCAGTACTTC.

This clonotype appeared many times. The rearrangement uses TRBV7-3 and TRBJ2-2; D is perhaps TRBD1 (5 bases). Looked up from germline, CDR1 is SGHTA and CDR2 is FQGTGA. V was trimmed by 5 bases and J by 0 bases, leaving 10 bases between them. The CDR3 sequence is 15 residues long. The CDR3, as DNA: TGTGCCAGCAGCAAAGACAGCGCGAACACCGGGGAGCTGTTTTTT. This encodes CASSKDSANTGELFF.

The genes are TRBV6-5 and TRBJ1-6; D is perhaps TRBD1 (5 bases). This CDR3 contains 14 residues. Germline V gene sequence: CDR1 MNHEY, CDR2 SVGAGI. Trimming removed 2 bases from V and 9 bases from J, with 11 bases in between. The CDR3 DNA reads TGTGCCAGCAGTTACGGGGGTTCTGTTTCACCCCTCCACTTT. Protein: CASSYGGSVSPLHF.